Below are 12 T cell receptor beta chains sequenced from a single sample in a study of blood T cell repertoires in COVID-19. Measured with immunoSEQ multiplex PCR; TCRdb has only the in-frame clones, and not every one. The sample gives about 150,000 clones, 70% to 90% of which show up once; about 2.6% is in the top ten. The sequencing input was peripheral blood. The receptor source for this set is a man aged 55 to 69 with acute or convalescent COVID-19.

The gene calls are TRBV6-5 and TRBJ1-3; 12 nucleotides agree with TRBD1. This CDR3 region has 15 residues. With 6 bases clipped from V and 4 bases from J, the junction kept 4 bases outside the gene matches. From germline, CDR1 is MNHEY and CDR2 SVGAGI. The CDR3 here is CASSWDRGRGNTIYF. DNA for the CDR3: TGTGCCAGCAGCTGGGACAGGGGGCGCGGAAACACCATATATTTT.

V and J are TRBV5-1 and TRBJ1-1; 9 bases match TRBD1. The CDR3 has 14 amino acids. Trimming removed 6 bases from V and 5 bases from J; junction bases left unmatched: 8. Looked up from germline, CDR1 is SGHRS and CDR2 is YFSETQ. CDR3 region: CASNTQGAGTEAFF. The DNA of the CDR3 is TGCGCCAGCAACACACAGGGGGCCGGGACTGAAGCTTTCTTT.

The rearrangement uses TRBV5-1 and TRBJ2-7; TRBD1 agrees at 10 bases. V was clipped by 0 bases and J by 5 bases; unmatched bases: 2. The CDR3 is 14 amino acids. Germline CDR1 and CDR2: SGHRS and YFSETQ. As DNA, the CDR3 is TGCGCCAGCAGCTTGGGACAGGGGGCCGACGAGCAGTACTTC. It is translated as CASSLGQGADEQYF. Looking up the rest from reference TRBV5-1 and TRBJ2-7 gives the full variable domain: KAGVTQTPRYLIKTRGQQVTLSCSPISGHRSVSWYQQTPGQGLQFLFEYFSETQRNKGNFPGRFSGRQFSNSRSEMNVSTLELGDSALYLCASSLGQGADEQYFGPGTRLTVT.

This clone was seen more than once but under ten times. In the same sample, other DNA sequences code for this CDR3. CDR3 loop: CASSLGGDQPQHF. CDR3 nucleotides: TGTGCCAGCAGTTTAGGAGGAGATCAGCCCCAGCATTTT. This chain links TRBV12-3 or TRBV12-4 with TRBJ1-5; D is undetermined. Trimming stripped 1 base from V and 5 bases from J, with 6 bases between. This CDR3 comprises 13 residues.

The chain combines TRBV5-6 with TRBJ2-5; TRBD1 might be the D (5 bases). The CDR3 covers 14 residues. From germline, CDR1 is SGHDT and CDR2 YYEEEE. V dropped 1 base and J dropped 0 bases, with 7 bases sitting between them. The CDR3 DNA sequence: TGTGCCAGCAGCTTGAGGGGCTACCAAGAGACCCAGTACTTC. Translation gives CASSLRGYQETQYF. The full variable domain, completed using reference TRBV5-6 and TRBJ2-5, is DAGVTQSPTHLIKTRGQQVTLRCSPKSGHDTVSWYQQALGQGPQFIFQYYEEEERQRGNFPDRFSGHQFPNYSSELNVNALLLGDSALYLCASSLRGYQETQYFGPGTRLLVL.

The rearrangement links TRBV3-1 (or the pseudogene TRBV3-2) to TRBJ1-1, with D hard to call. Trimming removed 1 base from V and 7 bases from J, with 7 bases in between. Germline assignment: CDR1 LGHDT and CDR2 YNNKEL (reference sequence). The CDR3 runs to 12 residues. This chain's CDR3 is CASSQGQLEAFF. DNA of the CDR3: TGTGCCAGCAGCCAAGGTCAACTTGAAGCTTTCTTT.

This chain connects TRBV5-1 to TRBJ1-1, with D tentatively TRBD1 (6 bases). The CDR3 length is 14 residues. The germline gives CDR1 SGHRS, CDR2 YFSETQ. The V gene lost 3 bases and the J gene lost 4 bases, with 13 bases spanning the gap. CDR3 nucleotide sequence: TGCGCCAGCAGCTCTCGTAGGGGGGGCACTGAAGCTTTCTTT. It codes for CASSSRRGGTEAFF.

The chain links TRBV2 to TRBJ1-5, with D uncertain. CDR1 and CDR2 from the germline V gene are SNHLY and FYNNEI. Between the trimmed V and J ends, which lost 11 bases and 3 bases, there was a span of 26 bases. The CDR3 runs 17 residues. CDR3 in amino acids: CAEGEAQNPLNNQPQHF. Written as DNA, the CDR3 is TGTGCCGAGGGAGAAGCCCAGAACCCCCTGAACAATCAGCCCCAGCATTTT.

V and J are TRBV10-3 and TRBJ1-4, with 8 bases identical to TRBD1. The CDR3 sequence is 14 residues long. Unmatched junction bases numbered 8, after V lost 7 bases and J lost 7 bases. Germline CDR1 is ENHRY and CDR2 is SYGVKD. As DNA, the CDR3 is TGTGCCATCACCTTGACAGGGGCCTGTGAAAAACTGTTTTTT. Amino acids: CAITLTGACEKLFF.

This chain uses TRBV28 with TRBJ2-1; 12 nucleotides align to TRBD2. V shed 3 bases, J shed 3 bases, and the junction held 6 bases outside the gene matches. The CDR3 totals 17 residues. Germline CDR1 is MDHEN and CDR2 is SYDVKM. The CDR3 is CASSLTTSGGYYNEQFF. The DNA for the CDR3 is TGTGCCAGCAGTTTGACGACTAGCGGGGGTTACTACAATGAGCAGTTCTTC.

On this clone: The junction shows a germline mismatch at one end, possibly a read error. The CDR3 sequence is CASNEHIQGAYEQYF. For the CDR3, the DNA is TGTGCCAGCAATGAACACATCCAGGGGGCGTACGAGCAGTACTTC. The V gene is TRBV6-1, the J gene TRBJ2-7, with 8 bases identical to TRBD1. CDR1 is MNHNS and CDR2 is SASEGT in the germline V gene. The CDR3 consists of 15 residues.

The chain recombines TRBV7-9 with TRBJ2-5; 7 nucleotides agree with TRBD1. The CDR3 length is 14 residues. Unmatched junction bases numbered 8, after V lost 5 bases and J lost 5 bases. The germline gives CDR1 SEHNR, CDR2 FQNEAQ (reference sequence). This CDR3 reads CASSPKGGRETQYF. Here the CDR3 DNA reads TGTGCCAGCAGCCCAAAAGGGGGCAGGGAGACCCAGTACTTC.